The 10 T cell receptor beta chains reported below all come from one sample, sequenced in a study of beta chain features in type 1 diabetes listed by TCRdb under 2018. Findings and caveats that apply to the study as a whole: In all four CD4+ subsets, TCRB CDR3 length was moderately but significantly shorter in type 1 diabetes patients.

To prepare the library, the immunoSEQ multiplex PCR assay was applied. The entire amount of isolated RNA was reverse transcribed using the High Capacity cDNA Reverse Transcription Kit, so the sequenced TCRB transcripts were expressed ones. Sourced from immuneACCESS, this table was stored by TCRdb with only in-frame sequences that have V and J called. A share of the clones is absent; for the studies checked, an unresolved V gene accounts for under half, and the remainder has no known explanation. The sample records around 690,000 clones, around 12% of which are singletons. The leading ten clones occupy 0.09% to 0.15% of the sample. No antigen has been assigned to these receptors. The sequenced sample consisted of naive CD4+ T cells from blood. According to the study, the label for this sample's cell subset or site signals: true naive CD4+ T cells. These receptors came from a man between 25 and 39 years old with type 1 diabetes.

The chain has TRBV7-2 and TRBJ2-3, with 8 bases that match TRBD2. Per germline, CDR1 SGHTA and CDR2 FQGNSA. CDR3 length equals 16 residues. Trimming cost V 2 bases and J 2 bases; bases outside gene matches: 6. The CDR3 DNA reads as TGTGCCAGCAGCTTAAGTAGCGGGGAGCTCACAGATACGCAGTATTTT. Residues: CASSLSSGELTDTQYF. Filled out from reference TRBV7-2 and TRBJ2-3, the complete variable domain reads GAGVSQSPSNKVTEKGKDVELRCDPISGHTALYWYRQSLGQGLEFLIYFQGNSAPDKSGLPSDRFSAERTGGSVSTLTIQRTQQEDSAVYLCASSLSSGELTDTQYFGPGTRLTVL.

In this sample, this clone turned up a few times. V gene TRBV7-9 combines with J gene TRBJ1-1, with D unresolved. The germline CDR1 and CDR2 sequences are SEHNR and FQNEAQ (reference sequence). V was clipped by 5 bases and J by 5 bases, with 15 bases between them. The CDR3 length is 14 residues. Here the CDR3 reads CASSPPPDGTEAFF. CDR3 in DNA: TGTGCCAGCAGCCCTCCACCCGATGGAACTGAAGCTTTCTTT.

The chain links TRBV7-9 to TRBJ1-5; tentative D call: TRBD1 (6 bases). The CDR3 totals 15 residues. V lost 2 bases and J 0 bases, leaving 8 bases between the germline ends. Germline V gene sequence: CDR1 SEHNR, CDR2 FQNEAQ (reference sequence). The CDR3 here is CASSLTGFSNQPQHF. The CDR3 DNA reads as TGTGCCAGCAGCTTAACAGGGTTTAGCAATCAGCCCCAGCATTTT.

This clone was recorded a few times. V is TRBV6-5 and J is TRBJ2-5, with a weak D call TRBD2 (6 bases). This CDR3 is 14 amino acids long. The V and J ends lost 0 bases and 5 bases respectively, with 10 bases between them. In germline, CDR1 is MNHEY, CDR2 SVGAGI. The CDR3 is CASSYSRGGETQYF. The CDR3 nucleotides are TGTGCCAGCAGTTACTCGAGGGGAGGTGAGACCCAGTACTTC.

This clone was found a few times. The rearrangement joins TRBV7-6 to TRBJ1-1, with D possibly matching TRBD1 (5 bases). CDR1 is SGHVS and CDR2 is FNYEAQ in the germline V gene. V dropped 1 base and J dropped 2 bases, with 8 bases sitting between them. CDR3 length: 14 amino acids. CDR3 sequence: CASSLEQVNTEAFF. The CDR3 nucleotides are TGTGCCAGCAGCTTAGAACAGGTTAACACTGAAGCTTTCTTT.

J is TRBJ2-7 and V is TRBV11-2; D uncertain. Germline-derived CDR1 and CDR2 are SGHAT and FQNNGV. There are 15 residues in the CDR3. The V end lost 5 bases, the J end lost 1 base, and 15 bases lay between the germline ends. CDR3 nucleotides: TGTGCCAGCAGCCCGAAGCCGGATCCTTCCTACGAGCAGTACTTC. Amino acid sequence: CASSPKPDPSYEQYF.

V gene TRBV6-6 combines with J gene TRBJ2-1; TRBD1 might be the D (6 bases). CDR1 and CDR2 from the germline V gene are MNHNY and SVGAGI (reference sequence). The CDR3 contains 16 residues. The V and J ends lost 1 base and 0 bases respectively, with 10 bases between them. The CDR3 protein is CASSYYTGSSYNEQFF. CDR3 nucleotides: TGTGCCAGCAGTTACTATACAGGGAGCTCCTACAATGAGCAGTTCTTC.

The genes are TRBV30 and TRBJ1-6; 9 bases fit TRBD1. V dropped 2 bases and J dropped 9; count of bases not matched to a gene: 5. CDR3 length: 14 residues. In germline, CDR1 is GTSNPN, CDR2 SVGIG (reference sequence). CDR3 DNA: TGTGCCTGGAGTTTGGGGGACAGGGCTTCACCCCTCCACTTT. Its translation: CAWSLGDRASPLHF.

This clone was counted between two and nine times. This chain joins TRBV18 and TRBJ1-1; D unresolved. Germline V CDR1 and CDR2: KGHSH, LQKENI. The CDR3 contains 14 residues. V gave up 4 bases and J gave up 0 bases, with 9 bases separating them. DNA for the CDR3: TGTGCCAGCTCACTAACGAATCTGAACACTGAAGCTTTCTTT. It codes for CASSLTNLNTEAFF.

This rearrangement joins TRBV28 to TRBJ2-3; D not resolved. The V gene's germline CDR1 is MDHEN and CDR2 SYDVKM. V was trimmed by 7 bases and J by 3 bases, leaving 8 bases between them. This CDR3 is built from 12 residues. The CDR3 is CASTEGTDTQYF. In nucleotides, the CDR3 is TGTGCCAGCACTGAAGGGACAGATACGCAGTATTTT.